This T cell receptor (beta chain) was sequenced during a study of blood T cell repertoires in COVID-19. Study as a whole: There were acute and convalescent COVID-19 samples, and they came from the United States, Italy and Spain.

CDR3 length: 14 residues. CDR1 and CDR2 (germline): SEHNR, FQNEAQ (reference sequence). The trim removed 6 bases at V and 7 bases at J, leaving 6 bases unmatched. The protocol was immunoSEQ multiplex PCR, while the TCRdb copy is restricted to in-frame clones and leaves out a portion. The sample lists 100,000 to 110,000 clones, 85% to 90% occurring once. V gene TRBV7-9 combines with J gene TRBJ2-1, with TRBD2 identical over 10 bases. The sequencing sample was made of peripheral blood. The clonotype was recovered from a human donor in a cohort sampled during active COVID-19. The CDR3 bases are TGTGCCAGCAGTAGTGGACTAGCGGAAAATGAGCAGTTCTTC. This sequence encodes CASSSGLAENEQFF.